The 7 T cell receptor beta chains below come from one sample, sequenced in a study of T cell clonality in common variable immunodeficiency. Sequenced by immunoSEQ multiplex PCR; TCRdb stores in-frame clones only, minus some. Found here are some 50,000 clones, no singletons; the ten largest cover approximately 6.3%. The sequencing sample was made of peripheral blood mononuclear cells. The source of these receptors is a person aged 18 to 70 in good health.

This clone was observed many times. The CDR3 is cut off 3 residues early in the read; its end comes from the germline J gene. The rearrangement links TRBV5-1 to TRBJ2-2, with D maybe TRBD1 (5 bases). Germline V lookup: CDR1 SGHRS, CDR2 YFSETQ. The CDR3 is 16 amino acids. V lost 7 bases and J 5 bases, leaving 21 bases between the germline ends. CDR3 region: CASRRSGLMGTGELFF. The sequenced CDR3 bases are TGCGCCAGCCGGCGGTCAGGGTTAATGGGTACCGGGGAG.

There are many counts of this clone. The read ends 3 residues early relative to the CDR3; the germline J gene fills the gap. This chain links TRBV12-3 or TRBV12-4 with TRBJ2-3; no clear D gene. This CDR3 is 14 amino acids long. The germline V and J ends were trimmed by 3 bases and 4 bases, with 11 bases remaining between them. The sequenced CDR3 bases are TGTGCCAGCAGTTTCCTCACAGATCCAGATACG. This gives the protein CASSFLTDPDT. The entire CDR3 is CASSFLTDPDTQYF.

This clone was observed many times. The read ends 3 residues before the CDR3 terminus; that terminus is restored from the germline J gene. V gene TRBV5-1 combines with J gene TRBJ1-4; 8 bases map to TRBD1. The CDR3 loop spans 15 amino acids. CDR1 and CDR2 from the germline V gene are SGHRS and YFSETQ. The CDR3 DNA, read in part, is TGCGCCAGCAGCCGAGGACAGGGTGGATTAGGGGAA. Translating gives CASSRGQGGLGE. The complete CDR3 sequence is CASSRGQGGLGELFF.

There are many counts of this clone. The read stops 3 residues short of the end of the CDR3; the missing end is completed from the germline J gene. V gene TRBV12-3 or TRBV12-4 combines with J gene TRBJ2-5; D might be TRBD1 (6 bases). The CDR3 spans 15 residues. V was cut by 6 bases and J by 4 bases, with 18 bases left in between. CDR3: CASRGVEGERETQYF. The part of the CDR3 DNA that was read is TGTGCCAGCAGGGGGGTTGAGGGGGAAAGAGAGACC.

Many counts were recorded for this clone. The sequenced fragment ends 3 residues before the CDR3 boundary, so the rest is inferred from the germline J gene. This chain joins TRBV9 and TRBJ1-2; no reliable D call. Trimming took 4 bases from V and 5 from J, leaving 12 bases between them. Germline CDR1 SGDLS, CDR2 YYNGEE. This CDR3 is built from 13 residues. The CDR3 bases that were read are TGTGCCAGCAGCCCCCGTGGCGGGTATGGC. Translating it yields CASSPRGGYG. The full CDR3 sequence reads CASSPRGGYGYTF.

This clone showed up just a few times. The CDR3 end falls 3 residues outside the read, so it is completed with the germline J gene. The chain joins TRBV5-1 to TRBJ1-2, with D maybe TRBD1 (5 bases). Germline-derived CDR1 and CDR2 are SGHRS and YFSETQ. V lost 1 base, J lost 5 bases, and 18 bases lay in between. The CDR3 consists of 16 residues. The sequenced part of the CDR3 DNA is TGCGCCAGCAGCTTGATCGGGACTGCCTCGCCGTATGGC. Protein sequence: CASSLIGTASPYG. From start to end, the CDR3 is CASSLIGTASPYGYTF.

Note on this clone: Read data end 3 residues before the CDR3 end; the end is taken from the germline J gene. The rearrangement links TRBV19 to TRBJ1-2, with D possibly TRBD1 on 5 matching bases. Germline-derived CDR1 and CDR2 are LNHDA and SQIVND (reference sequence). This CDR3 has 14 amino acids. The sequenced CDR3 bases are TGTGCCAGTAGTATTTCCCCAGGGCGGAGCGAC. It translates to CASSISPGRSD. The entire CDR3 reads CASSISPGRSDYTF.